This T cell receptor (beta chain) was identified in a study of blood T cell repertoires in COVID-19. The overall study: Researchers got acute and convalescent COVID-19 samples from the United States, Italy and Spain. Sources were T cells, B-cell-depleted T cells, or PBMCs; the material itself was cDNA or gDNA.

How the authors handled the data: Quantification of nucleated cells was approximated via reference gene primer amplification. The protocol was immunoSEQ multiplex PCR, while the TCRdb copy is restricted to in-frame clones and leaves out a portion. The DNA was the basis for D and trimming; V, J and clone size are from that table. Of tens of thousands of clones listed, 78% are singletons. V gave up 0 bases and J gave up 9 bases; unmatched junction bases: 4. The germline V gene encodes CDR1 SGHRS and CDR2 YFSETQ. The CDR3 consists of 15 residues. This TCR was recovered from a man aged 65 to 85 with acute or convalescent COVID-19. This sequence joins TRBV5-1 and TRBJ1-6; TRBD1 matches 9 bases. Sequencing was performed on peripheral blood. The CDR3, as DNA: TGCGCCAGCAGCTTGGATGTGACAGGGGGTTCACCCCTCCACTTT. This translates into CASSLDVTGGSPLHF. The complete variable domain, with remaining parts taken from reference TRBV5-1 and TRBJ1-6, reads KAGVTQTPRYLIKTRGQQVTLSCSPISGHRSVSWYQQTPGQGLQFLFEYFSETQRNKGNFPGRFSGRQFSNSRSEMNVSTLELGDSALYLCASSLDVTGGSPLHFGNGTRLTVT.